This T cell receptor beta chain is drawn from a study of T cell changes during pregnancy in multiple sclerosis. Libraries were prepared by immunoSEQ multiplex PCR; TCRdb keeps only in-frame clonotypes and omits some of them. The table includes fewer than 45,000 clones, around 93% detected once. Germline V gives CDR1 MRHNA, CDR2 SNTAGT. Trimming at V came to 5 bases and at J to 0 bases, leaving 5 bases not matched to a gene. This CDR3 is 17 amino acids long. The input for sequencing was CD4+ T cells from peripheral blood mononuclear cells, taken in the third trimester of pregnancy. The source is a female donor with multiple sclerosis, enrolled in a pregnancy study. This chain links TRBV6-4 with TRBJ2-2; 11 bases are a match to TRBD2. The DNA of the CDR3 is TGTGCCAGCAGTCCACTAGCGGGGGCCTCGAACACCGGGGAGCTGTTTTTT. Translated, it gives CASSPLAGASNTGELFF.